The 20 T cell receptor beta chains presented below share a single source sample, sequenced in a study of T-cell reconstitution after alpha-beta-depleted transplantation in children. TCRbeta library construction was performed incorporating unique molecular identifiers. TCRdb re-derived calls from the PCR reads in MiXCR, one entry per CDR3 protein. The sample records fewer than 550,000 distinct CDR3 sequences, about 10% being singletons. Here the sequenced sample was PBMCs, mostly from graft donor cells, taken 180 days after TCRalphabeta/CD19-depleted stem cell transplant. The origin of the receptors is a female patient between 2 and 10 years old who had a stem cell transplant for aplastic anemia, so the T cells may come from the graft donor.

There are many counts of this clonotype. Here the CDR3 DNA reads TGTGCCAGCAGTTTTTGGCCACACAATGAGCAGTTCTTC. It translates to CASSFWPHNEQFF. The chain couples TRBV28 to TRBJ2-1, with D uncertain. Trimming stripped 3 bases from V and 5 bases from J, with 8 bases between. The CDR3 contains 13 residues. Germline V gene lookup returns CDR1 MDHEN and CDR2 SYDVKM.

The chain carries TRBV5-1 and TRBJ2-7; perhaps TRBD2 as D (5 bases). Germline V CDR1 and CDR2: SGHRS, YFSETQ. V was cut by 0 bases and J by 7 bases, with 14 bases left in between. This CDR3 comprises 14 residues. The CDR3 nucleotides are TGCGCCAGCAGCTTGGAAGGTCCTACGGGGGAGCAGTACTTC. Translated, it gives CASSLEGPTGEQYF. Drawing the rest from reference TRBV5-1 and TRBJ2-7, the complete variable domain is KAGVTQTPRYLIKTRGQQVTLSCSPISGHRSVSWYQQTPGQGLQFLFEYFSETQRNKGNFPGRFSGRQFSNSRSEMNVSTLELGDSALYLCASSLEGPTGEQYFGPGTRLTVT.

This clonotype was seen repeatedly, ten times or more. The V gene is TRBV3-1, the J gene TRBJ2-1, with D possibly being TRBD2 (5 bases). The CDR3 contains 19 residues. Trimming removed 0 bases at V and 8 bases at J, with 26 bases between. In germline, CDR1 is LGHDT, CDR2 YNNKEL (reference sequence). CDR3 amino acids: CASSQEADVGWEFSYEQFF. The CDR3, as DNA: TGTGCCAGCAGCCAAGAGGCAGACGTTGGGTGGGAGTTCAGCTATGAGCAGTTCTTC.

V and J are TRBV4-3 and TRBJ2-3, with TRBD2 identical over 12 bases. Germline V gene data show CDR1 as LGHNA and CDR2 as YSLEER. Trimming at V came to 3 bases and at J to 5 bases, leaving 9 bases not matched to a gene. This CDR3 has 17 amino acids. The DNA of the CDR3 is TGCGCCAGCAGCCACCATCGACTAGCGGGAGTTGTAGATACGCAGTATTTT. It translates to CASSHHRLAGVVDTQYF.

This clonotype has just a few counts. CDR3 in amino acids: CATSERGLNTGELFF. CDR3 bases: TGTGCCACCAGTGAACGGGGGCTGAACACCGGGGAGCTGTTTTTT. The chain recombines TRBV24-1 with TRBJ2-2; TRBD1 or TRBD2 may be the D gene (6 bases each). The CDR3 spans 15 residues. V lost 4 bases and J 1 base, leaving 9 bases between the germline ends. Per germline, CDR1 KGHDR and CDR2 SFDVKD.

The CDR3 reads CATHPQRRAPQETQYF. In nucleotides, the CDR3 is TGTGCCACCCACCCTCAACGCAGGGCCCCCCAAGAGACCCAGTACTTC. V is TRBV27 and J is TRBJ2-5; tentatively, D is TRBD1 (5 bases). V shed 10 bases and J shed 1 base, with 22 bases lying between them. The CDR3 contains 16 residues. Per the germline V gene, CDR1 is MNHEY and CDR2 is SMNVEV (reference sequence).

The V call is TRBV20-1, the J call TRBJ1-5; TRBD1 matches 10 bases. This CDR3 is 14 amino acids long. Germline loops: CDR1 DFQATT, CDR2 SNEGSKA (reference sequence). The trim removed 6 bases at V and 6 bases at J, leaving 8 bases unmatched. The CDR3 region is CSAPVDRGSQPQHF. CDR3 DNA: TGCAGTGCCCCGGTGGACAGGGGGAGTCAGCCCCAGCATTTT.

This clonotype was observed a few times. The chain joins TRBV11-2 to TRBJ2-7; D is unresolved. The germline CDR1 and CDR2 sequences are SGHAT and FQNNGV. The V gene lost 3 bases and the J gene lost 2 bases, with 14 bases spanning the gap. The length of the CDR3 is 15 residues. Here the CDR3 DNA reads TGTGCCAGCAGCTTGGGGTACGCTCTCCCCTACGAGCAGTACTTC. Translated: CASSLGYALPYEQYF.

This clonotype was counted between two and nine times. The chain uses TRBV24-1 and TRBJ2-1, with 8 bases matching TRBD1. Trimming removed 4 bases from V and 4 bases from J; junction bases left unmatched: 8. Germline CDR1 reads KGHDR; CDR2 reads SFDVKD. CDR3 size: 16 residues. The CDR3 region has the DNA TGTGCCACCAGTGACCCCGGGACAGGAAGTTACAATGAGCAGTTCTTC. Translating gives CATSDPGTGSYNEQFF.

The table lists this clonotype with a few counts. V gene TRBV20-1 combines with J gene TRBJ2-3; 11 bases align to TRBD2. Trimming took 4 bases from V and 4 from J; bases not matched to a gene: 10. CDR3 length: 16 residues. Germline values: CDR1 DFQATT, CDR2 SNEGSKA (reference sequence). The CDR3 DNA reads as TGCAGTGCTAATGGGGCTAGCGGGAGGATCGCAGATACGCAGTATTTT. Translated: CSANGASGRIADTQYF.

CDR3 nucleotides: TGCGCCAGCAGCTTGGATTACACCCTCAGCTCCTACAATGAGCAGTTCTTC. It encodes CASSLDYTLSSYNEQFF. V and J are TRBV5-1 and TRBJ2-1; no clear D. V was clipped by 0 bases and J by 0 bases, with 13 bases between them. The CDR3 consists of 17 residues. Germline V gene lookup returns CDR1 SGHRS and CDR2 YFSETQ.

The rearrangement joins TRBV7-9 to TRBJ2-1; maybe TRBD1 (6 bases). There are 15 residues in the CDR3. CDR1 and CDR2 (germline): SEHNR, FQNEAQ (reference sequence). The V end was cut by 5 bases, the J end by 3 bases, with 14 bases between. CDR3 in amino acids: CASSRPGTNYNEQFF. The DNA of the CDR3 is TGTGCCAGCAGCCGACCCGGGACAAACTACAATGAGCAGTTCTTC.

This clonotype came up a few times. This chain connects TRBV7-2 to TRBJ2-5, with a tentative D call TRBD2 (5 bases). Germline CDR1 reads SGHTA; CDR2 reads FQGNSA. There are 15 residues in the CDR3. V was trimmed by 5 bases and J by 2 bases, leaving 15 bases between them. Written as DNA, the CDR3 is TGTGCCAGCAGCCCCCGGACGGGAAAGCAAGAGACCCAGTACTTC. Its translation: CASSPRTGKQETQYF.

The chain employs TRBV25-1 and TRBJ2-3; D remains unclear. The CDR3 totals 12 residues. Trimming took off 4 bases at V and 10 bases at J, with 12 bases between the two ends. Looked up from germline, CDR1 is MGHDK and CDR2 is SYGVNS. The CDR3 DNA reads TGTGCCAGCAGTGGGACCCGGGCCCCGCAGTATTTT. It encodes CASSGTRAPQYF.

This clonotype occurred a few times. V is TRBV28 and J is TRBJ2-2; D gene unclear. This CDR3 has 14 amino acids. V was pared by 3 bases and J by 7 bases, with 12 bases between. Germline lookup yields CDR1 MDHEN and CDR2 SYDVKM. CDR3 amino acids: CASSFGQARGELFF. CDR3 coding DNA: TGTGCCAGCAGTTTCGGCCAAGCCCGCGGGGAGCTGTTTTTT.

This clonotype came up many times. CDR3 coding DNA: TGTGCCAGCTCACCACTCCCAGCGGGAGGCACAGATACGCAGTATTTT. Amino acids: CASSPLPAGGTDTQYF. The J gene is TRBJ2-3, the V gene TRBV18; 8 bases map to TRBD2. With V trimmed by 1 base and J by 1 base, 4 bases remained unmatched. The CDR3 runs to 16 residues. From germline, CDR1 is KGHSH and CDR2 LQKENI. Variable domain in full (rest from reference TRBV18 and TRBJ2-3): NAGVMQNPRHLVRRRGQEARLRCSPMKGHSHVYWYRQLPEEGLKFMVYLQKENIIDESGMPKERFSAEFPKEGPSILRIQQVVRGDSAAYFCASSPLPAGGTDTQYFGPGTRLTVL.

There are many counts of this clonotype. V is TRBV7-2 and J is TRBJ2-7, with D possibly TRBD2 on 6 matching bases. CDR1 and CDR2 from the germline V gene are SGHTA and FQGNSA. Trimming pared 1 base from V and 2 bases from J, leaving 9 bases between. The length of the CDR3 is 14 residues. CDR3 sequence (DNA): TGTGCCAGCAGCTTAGTTAGCGGTGCCTACGAGCAGTACGTC. This sequence encodes CASSLVSGAYEQYV.

The V call is TRBV27, the J call TRBJ1-2; maybe TRBD1 (6 bases). The V gene lost 1 base and the J gene lost 2 bases, with 17 bases spanning the gap. The CDR3 is 17 amino acids. CDR1 and CDR2 (germline): MNHEY, SMNVEV (reference sequence). CDR3 in amino acids: CASSLLGTSDYNYGYTF. CDR3 nucleotide sequence: TGTGCCAGCAGTTTATTGGGGACATCGGATTACAACTATGGCTACACCTTC.

The chain employs TRBV18 and TRBJ2-7, with no clear D. CDR3 length equals 16 residues. Trimming removed 3 bases from V and 6 bases from J, with 21 bases in between. Germline CDR1 is KGHSH and CDR2 is LQKENI. CDR3 sequence: CASSPGEVMLGSEQYF. The CDR3 bases are TGTGCCAGCTCACCGGGCGAAGTTATGTTGGGTTCCGAGCAGTACTTC.

This clonotype was seen more than once but under ten times. The genes are TRBV5-5 and TRBJ2-2; TRBD2 might be the D (6 bases). V was trimmed by 4 bases and J by 6 bases, leaving 19 bases between them. Per the germline V gene, CDR1 is SGHKS and CDR2 is YYEKEE (reference sequence). The CDR3 is 16 amino acids. The CDR3 loop reads CASSAGGSVPPGELFF. CDR3 coding DNA: TGTGCCAGCAGCGCCGGGGGTTCGGTCCCCCCCGGGGAGCTGTTTTTT.